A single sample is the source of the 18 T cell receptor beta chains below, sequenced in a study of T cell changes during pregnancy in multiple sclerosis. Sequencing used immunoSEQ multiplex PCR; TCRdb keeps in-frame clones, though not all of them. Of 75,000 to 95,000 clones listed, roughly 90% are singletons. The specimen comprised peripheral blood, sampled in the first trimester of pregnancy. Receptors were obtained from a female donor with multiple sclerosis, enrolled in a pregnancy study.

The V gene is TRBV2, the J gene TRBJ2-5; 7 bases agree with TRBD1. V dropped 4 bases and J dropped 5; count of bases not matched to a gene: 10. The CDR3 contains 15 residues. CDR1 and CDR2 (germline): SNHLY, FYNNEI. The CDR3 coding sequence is TGTGCCAGCAGTGGGCGACAGGGATTTTGGGAGACCCAGTACTTC. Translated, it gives CASSGRQGFWETQYF.

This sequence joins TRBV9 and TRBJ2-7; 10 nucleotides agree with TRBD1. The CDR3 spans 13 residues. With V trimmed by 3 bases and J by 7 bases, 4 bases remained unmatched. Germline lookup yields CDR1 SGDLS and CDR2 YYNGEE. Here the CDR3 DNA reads TGTGCCAGCAGCGGACAGGGGGCTAGAGAGCAGTACTTC. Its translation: CASSGQGAREQYF.

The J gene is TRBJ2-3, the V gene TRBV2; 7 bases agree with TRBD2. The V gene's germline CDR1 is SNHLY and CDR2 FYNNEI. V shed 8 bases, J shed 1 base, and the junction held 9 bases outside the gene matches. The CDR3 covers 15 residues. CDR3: CASLGRAGGTDTQYF. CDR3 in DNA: TGTGCCAGCTTAGGACGGGCGGGAGGCACAGATACGCAGTATTTT.

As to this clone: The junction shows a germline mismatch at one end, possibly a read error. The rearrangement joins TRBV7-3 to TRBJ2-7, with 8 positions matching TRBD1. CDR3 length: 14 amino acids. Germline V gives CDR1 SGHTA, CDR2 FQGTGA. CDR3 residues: CASSVTGGAYEQYF. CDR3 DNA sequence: TGTGCCAGCAGCGTAACAGGGGGTGCCTACGAGCAGTACTTC.

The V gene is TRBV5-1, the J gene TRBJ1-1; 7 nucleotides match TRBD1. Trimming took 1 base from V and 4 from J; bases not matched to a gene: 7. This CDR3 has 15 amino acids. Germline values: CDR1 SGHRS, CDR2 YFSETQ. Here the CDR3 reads CASSLTGAGSTEAFF. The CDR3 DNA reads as TGCGCCAGCAGCTTGACAGGGGCGGGGAGCACTGAAGCTTTCTTT.

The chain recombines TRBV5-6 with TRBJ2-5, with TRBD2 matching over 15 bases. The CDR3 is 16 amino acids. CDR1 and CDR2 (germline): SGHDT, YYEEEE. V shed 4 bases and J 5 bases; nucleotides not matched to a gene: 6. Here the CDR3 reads CASSRTSGRAYETQYF. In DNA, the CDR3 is TGTGCCAGCAGCCGGACTAGCGGGAGGGCCTACGAGACCCAGTACTTC.

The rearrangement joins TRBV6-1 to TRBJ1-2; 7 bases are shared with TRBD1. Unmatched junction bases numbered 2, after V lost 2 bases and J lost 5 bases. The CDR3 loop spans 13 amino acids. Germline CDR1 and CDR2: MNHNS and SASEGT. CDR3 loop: CASSERQGYGYTF. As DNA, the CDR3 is TGTGCCAGCAGTGAAAGACAGGGTTATGGCTACACCTTC.

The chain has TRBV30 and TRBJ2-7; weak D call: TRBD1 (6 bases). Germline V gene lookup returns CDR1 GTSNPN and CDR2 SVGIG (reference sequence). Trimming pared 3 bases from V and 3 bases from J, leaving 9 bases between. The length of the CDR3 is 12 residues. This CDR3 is CAWSPQGYEQYF. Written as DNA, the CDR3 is TGTGCCTGGAGCCCACAGGGCTACGAGCAGTACTTC.

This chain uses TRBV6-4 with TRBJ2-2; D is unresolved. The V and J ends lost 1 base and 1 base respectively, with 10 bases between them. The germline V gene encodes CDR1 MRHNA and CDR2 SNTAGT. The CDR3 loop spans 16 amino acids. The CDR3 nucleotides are TGTGCCAGCAGTGACTTTTATCGACTGAACACCGGGGAGCTGTTTTTT. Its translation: CASSDFYRLNTGELFF.

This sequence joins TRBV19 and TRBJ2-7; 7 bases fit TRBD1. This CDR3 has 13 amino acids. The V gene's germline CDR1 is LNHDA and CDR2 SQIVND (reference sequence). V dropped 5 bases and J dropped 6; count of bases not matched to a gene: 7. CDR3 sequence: CASSLRQGFEQYF. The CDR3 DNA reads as TGTGCCAGTAGTCTGAGACAGGGATTCGAGCAGTACTTC.

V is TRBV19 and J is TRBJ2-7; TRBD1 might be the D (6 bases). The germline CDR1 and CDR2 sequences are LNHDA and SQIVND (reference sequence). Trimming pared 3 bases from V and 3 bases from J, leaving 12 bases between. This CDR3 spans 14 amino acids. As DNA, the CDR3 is TGTGCCAGTAGTATGAGGGGGTCTTACTACGAGCAGTACTTC. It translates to CASSMRGSYYEQYF.

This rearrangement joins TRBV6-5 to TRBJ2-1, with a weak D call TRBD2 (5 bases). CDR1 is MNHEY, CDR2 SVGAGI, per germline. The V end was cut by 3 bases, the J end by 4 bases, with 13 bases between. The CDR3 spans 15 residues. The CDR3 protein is CASSYSGSGYNEQFF. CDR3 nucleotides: TGTGCCAGCAGTTATTCGGGATCGGGATACAATGAGCAGTTCTTC.

This CDR3 is CASSEGGLQGAQETQYF. CDR3 sequence (DNA): TGTGCCAGCAGTGAGGGTGGTTTACAGGGGGCCCAAGAGACCCAGTACTTC. The rearrangement uses TRBV2 and TRBJ2-5; TRBD1 matches 9 bases. The CDR3 runs 17 residues. V lost 3 bases and J lost 1; bases outside the gene matches: 9. In germline, CDR1 is SNHLY, CDR2 FYNNEI.

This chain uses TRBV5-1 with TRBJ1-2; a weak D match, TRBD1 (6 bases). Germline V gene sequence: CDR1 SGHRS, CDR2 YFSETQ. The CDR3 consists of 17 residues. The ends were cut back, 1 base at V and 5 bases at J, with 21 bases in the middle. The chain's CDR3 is CASSLRGGLDGMYGYTF. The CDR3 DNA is TGCGCCAGCAGCTTGAGGGGGGGTCTCGATGGGATGTATGGCTACACCTTC. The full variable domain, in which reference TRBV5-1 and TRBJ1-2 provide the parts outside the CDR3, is KAGVTQTPRYLIKTRGQQVTLSCSPISGHRSVSWYQQTPGQGLQFLFEYFSETQRNKGNFPGRFSGRQFSNSRSEMNVSTLELGDSALYLCASSLRGGLDGMYGYTFGSGTRLTVV.

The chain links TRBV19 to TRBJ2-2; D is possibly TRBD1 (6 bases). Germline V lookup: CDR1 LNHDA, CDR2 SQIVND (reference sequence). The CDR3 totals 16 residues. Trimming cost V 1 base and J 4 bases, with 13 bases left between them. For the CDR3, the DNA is TGTGCCAGTAGTATAGGAGGGGGAGAGCTCACCGGGGAGCTGTTTTTT. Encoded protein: CASSIGGGELTGELFF.

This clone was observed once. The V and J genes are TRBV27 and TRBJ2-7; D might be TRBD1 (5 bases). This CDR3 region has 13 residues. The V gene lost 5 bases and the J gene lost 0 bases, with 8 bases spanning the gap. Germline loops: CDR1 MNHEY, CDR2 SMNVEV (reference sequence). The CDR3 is CASSIQVSYEQYF. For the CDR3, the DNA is TGTGCCAGCAGTATACAGGTCTCCTACGAGCAGTACTTC.

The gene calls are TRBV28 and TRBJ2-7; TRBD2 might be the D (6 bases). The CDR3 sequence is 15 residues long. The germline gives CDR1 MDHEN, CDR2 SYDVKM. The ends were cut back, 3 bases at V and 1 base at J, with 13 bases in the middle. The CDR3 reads CASSFPGASSYEQYF. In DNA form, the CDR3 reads TGTGCCAGCAGTTTTCCGGGAGCCTCATCCTACGAGCAGTACTTC.

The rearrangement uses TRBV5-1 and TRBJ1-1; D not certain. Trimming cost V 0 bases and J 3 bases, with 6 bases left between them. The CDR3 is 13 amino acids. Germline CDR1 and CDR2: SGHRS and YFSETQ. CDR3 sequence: CASSLASYTEAFF. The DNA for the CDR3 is TGCGCCAGCAGCTTGGCTTCCTACACTGAAGCTTTCTTT.